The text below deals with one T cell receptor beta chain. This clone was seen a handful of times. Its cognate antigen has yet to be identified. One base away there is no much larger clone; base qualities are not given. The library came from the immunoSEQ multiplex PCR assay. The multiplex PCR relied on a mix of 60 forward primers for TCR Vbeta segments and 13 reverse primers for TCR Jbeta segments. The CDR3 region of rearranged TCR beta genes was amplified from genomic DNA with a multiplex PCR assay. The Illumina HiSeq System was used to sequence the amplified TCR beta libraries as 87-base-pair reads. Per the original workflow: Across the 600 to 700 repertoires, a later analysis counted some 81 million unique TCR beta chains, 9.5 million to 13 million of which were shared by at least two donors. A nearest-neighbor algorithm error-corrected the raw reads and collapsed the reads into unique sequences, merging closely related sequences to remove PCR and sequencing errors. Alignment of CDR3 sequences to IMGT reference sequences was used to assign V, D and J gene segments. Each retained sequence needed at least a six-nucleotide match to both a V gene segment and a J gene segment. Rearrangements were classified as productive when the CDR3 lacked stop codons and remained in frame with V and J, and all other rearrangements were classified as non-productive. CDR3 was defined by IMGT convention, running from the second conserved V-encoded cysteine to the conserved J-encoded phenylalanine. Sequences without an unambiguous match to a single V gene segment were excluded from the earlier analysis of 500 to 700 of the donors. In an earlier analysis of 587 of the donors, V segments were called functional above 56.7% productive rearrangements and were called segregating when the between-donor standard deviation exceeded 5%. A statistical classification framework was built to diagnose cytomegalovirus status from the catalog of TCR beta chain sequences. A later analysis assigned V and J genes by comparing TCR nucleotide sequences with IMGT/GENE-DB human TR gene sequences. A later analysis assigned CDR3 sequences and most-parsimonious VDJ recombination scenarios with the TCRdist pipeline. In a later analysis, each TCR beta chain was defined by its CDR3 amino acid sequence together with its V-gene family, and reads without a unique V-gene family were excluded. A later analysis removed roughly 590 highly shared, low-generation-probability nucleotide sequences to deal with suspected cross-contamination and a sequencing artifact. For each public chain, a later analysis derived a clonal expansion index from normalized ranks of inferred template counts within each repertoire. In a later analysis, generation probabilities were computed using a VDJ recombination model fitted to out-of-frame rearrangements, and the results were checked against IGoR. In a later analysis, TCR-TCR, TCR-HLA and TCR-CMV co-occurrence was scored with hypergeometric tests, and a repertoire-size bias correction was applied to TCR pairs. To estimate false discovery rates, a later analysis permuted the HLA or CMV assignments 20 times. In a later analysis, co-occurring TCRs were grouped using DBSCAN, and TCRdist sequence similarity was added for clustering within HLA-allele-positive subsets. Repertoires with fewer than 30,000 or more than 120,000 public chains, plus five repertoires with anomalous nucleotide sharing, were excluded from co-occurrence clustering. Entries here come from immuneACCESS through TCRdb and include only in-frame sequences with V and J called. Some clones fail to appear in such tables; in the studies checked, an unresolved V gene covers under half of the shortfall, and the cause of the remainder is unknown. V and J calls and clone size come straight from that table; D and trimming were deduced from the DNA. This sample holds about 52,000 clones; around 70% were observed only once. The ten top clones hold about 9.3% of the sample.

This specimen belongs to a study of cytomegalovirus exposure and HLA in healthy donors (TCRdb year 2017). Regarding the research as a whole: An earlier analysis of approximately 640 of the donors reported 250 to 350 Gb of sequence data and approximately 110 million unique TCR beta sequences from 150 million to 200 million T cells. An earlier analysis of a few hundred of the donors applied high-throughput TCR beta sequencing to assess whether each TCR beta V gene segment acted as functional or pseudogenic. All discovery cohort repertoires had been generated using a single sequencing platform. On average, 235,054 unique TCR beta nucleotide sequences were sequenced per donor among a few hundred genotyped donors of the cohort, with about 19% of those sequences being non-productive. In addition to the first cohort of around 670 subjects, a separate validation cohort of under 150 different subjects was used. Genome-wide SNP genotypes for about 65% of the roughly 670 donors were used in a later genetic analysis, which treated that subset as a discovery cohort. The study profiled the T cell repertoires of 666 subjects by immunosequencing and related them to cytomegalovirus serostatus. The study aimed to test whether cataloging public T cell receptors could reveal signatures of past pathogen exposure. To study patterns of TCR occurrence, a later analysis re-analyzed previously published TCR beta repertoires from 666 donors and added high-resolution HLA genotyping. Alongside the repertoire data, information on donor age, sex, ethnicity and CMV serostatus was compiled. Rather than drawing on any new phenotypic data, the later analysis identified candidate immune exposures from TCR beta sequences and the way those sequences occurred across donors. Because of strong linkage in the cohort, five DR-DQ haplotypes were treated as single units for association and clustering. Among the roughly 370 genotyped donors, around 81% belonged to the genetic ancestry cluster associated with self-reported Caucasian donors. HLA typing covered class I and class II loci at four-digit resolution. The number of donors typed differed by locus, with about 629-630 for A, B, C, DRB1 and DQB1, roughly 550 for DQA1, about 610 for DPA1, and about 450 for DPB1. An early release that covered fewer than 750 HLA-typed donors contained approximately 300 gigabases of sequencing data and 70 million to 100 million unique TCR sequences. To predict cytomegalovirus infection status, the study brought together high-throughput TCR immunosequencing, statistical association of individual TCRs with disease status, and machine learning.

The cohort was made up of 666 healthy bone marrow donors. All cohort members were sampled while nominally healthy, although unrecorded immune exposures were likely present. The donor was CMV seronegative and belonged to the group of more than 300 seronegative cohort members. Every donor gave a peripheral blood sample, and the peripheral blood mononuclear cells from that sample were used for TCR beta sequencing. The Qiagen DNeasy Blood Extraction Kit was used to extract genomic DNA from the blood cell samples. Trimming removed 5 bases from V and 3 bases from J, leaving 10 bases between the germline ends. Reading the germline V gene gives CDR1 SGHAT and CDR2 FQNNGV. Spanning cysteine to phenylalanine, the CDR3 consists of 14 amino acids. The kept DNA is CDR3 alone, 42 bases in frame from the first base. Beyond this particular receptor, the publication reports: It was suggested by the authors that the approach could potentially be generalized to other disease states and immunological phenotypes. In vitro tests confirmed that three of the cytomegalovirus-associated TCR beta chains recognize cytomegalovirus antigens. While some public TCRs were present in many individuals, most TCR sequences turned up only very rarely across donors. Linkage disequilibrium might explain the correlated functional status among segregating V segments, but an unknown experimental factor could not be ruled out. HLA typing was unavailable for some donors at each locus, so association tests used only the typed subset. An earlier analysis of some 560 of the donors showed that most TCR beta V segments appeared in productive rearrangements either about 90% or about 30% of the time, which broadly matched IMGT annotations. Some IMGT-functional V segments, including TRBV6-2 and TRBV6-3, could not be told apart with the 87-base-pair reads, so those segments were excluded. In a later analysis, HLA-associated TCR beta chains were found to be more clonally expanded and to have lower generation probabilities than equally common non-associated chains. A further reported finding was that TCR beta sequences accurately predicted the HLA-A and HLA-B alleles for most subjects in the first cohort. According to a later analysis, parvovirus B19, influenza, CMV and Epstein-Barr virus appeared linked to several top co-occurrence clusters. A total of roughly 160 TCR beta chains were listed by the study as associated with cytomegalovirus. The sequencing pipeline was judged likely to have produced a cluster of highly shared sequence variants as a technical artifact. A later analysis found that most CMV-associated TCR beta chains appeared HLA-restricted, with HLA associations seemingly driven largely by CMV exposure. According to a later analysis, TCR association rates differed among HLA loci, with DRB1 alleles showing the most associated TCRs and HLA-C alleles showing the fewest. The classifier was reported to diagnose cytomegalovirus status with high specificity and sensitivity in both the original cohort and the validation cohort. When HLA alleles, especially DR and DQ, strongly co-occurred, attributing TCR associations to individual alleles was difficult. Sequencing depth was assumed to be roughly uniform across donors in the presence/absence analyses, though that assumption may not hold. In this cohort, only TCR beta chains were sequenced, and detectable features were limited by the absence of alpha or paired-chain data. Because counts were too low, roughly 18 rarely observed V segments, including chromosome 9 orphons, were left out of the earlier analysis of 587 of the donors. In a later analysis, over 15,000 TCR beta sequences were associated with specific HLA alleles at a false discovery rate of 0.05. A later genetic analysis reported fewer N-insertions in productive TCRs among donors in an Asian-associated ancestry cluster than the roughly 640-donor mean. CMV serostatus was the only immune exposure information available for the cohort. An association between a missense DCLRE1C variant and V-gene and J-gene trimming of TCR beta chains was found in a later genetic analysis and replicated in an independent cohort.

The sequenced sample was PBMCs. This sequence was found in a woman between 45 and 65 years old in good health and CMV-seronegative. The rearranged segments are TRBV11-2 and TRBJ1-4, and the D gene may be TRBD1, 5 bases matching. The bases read TGTGCCAGCAGCGAACAGGTCGCTAATGAAAAACTGTTTTTT. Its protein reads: CASSEQVANEKLFF.